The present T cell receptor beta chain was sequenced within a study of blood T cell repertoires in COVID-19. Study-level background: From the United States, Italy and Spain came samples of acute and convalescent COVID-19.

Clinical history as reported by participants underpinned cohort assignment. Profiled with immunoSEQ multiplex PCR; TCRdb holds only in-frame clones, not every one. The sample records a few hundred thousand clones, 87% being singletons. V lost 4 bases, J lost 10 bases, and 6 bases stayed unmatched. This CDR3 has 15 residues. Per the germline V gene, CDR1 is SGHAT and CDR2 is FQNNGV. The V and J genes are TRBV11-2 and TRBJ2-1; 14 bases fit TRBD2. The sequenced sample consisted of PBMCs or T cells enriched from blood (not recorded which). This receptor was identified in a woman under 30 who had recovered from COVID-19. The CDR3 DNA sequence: TGTGCCAGCAGCTATGCGGGACTAGCGGGAGAAGAGCAGTTCTTC. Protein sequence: CASSYAGLAGEEQFF.